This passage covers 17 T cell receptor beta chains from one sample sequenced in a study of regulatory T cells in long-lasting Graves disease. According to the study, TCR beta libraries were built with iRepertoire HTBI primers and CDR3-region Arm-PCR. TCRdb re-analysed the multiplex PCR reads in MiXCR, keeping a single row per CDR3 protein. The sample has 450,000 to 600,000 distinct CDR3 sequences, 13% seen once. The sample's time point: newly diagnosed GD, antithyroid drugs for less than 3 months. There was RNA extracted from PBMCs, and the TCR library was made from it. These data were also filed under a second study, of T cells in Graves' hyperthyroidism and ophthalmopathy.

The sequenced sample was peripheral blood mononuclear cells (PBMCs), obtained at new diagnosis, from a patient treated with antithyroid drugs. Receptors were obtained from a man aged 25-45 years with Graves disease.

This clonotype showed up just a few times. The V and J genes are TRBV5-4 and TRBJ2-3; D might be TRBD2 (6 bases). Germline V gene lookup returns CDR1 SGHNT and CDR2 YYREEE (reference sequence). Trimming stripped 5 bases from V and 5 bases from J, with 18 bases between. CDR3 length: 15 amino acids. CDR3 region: CASSWRRAEGDTQYF. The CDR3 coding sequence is TGTGCCAGCAGTTGGCGGAGGGCGGAGGGAGATACGCAGTATTTT.

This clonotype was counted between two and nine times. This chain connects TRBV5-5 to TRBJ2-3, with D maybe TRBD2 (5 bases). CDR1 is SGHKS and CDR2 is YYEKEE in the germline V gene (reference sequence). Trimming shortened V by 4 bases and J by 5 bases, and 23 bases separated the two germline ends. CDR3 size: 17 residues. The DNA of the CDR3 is TGTGCCAGCAGCACTGGACTCCCGAGGCCTTCTGAAGATACGCAGTATTTT. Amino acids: CASSTGLPRPSEDTQYF.

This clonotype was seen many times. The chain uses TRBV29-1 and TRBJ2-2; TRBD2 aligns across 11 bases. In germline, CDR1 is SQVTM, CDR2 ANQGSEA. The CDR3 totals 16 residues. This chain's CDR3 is CRLIPGGLADTGELFF. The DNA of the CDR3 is TGCAGACTGATCCCCGGGGGACTAGCGGATACCGGGGAGCTGTTTTTT.

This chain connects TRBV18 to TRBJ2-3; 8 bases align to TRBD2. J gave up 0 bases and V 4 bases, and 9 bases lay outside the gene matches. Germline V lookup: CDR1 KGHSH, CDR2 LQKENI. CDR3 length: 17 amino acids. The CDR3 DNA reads TGTGCCAGCTCACTGTTCGAGCGGGAGTCAAGCACAGATACGCAGTATTTT. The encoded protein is CASSLFERESSTDTQYF. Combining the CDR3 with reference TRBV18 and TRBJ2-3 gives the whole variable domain NAGVMQNPRHLVRRRGQEARLRCSPMKGHSHVYWYRQLPEEGLKFMVYLQKENIIDESGMPKERFSAEFPKEGPSILRIQQVVRGDSAAYFCASSLFERESSTDTQYFGPGTRLTVL.

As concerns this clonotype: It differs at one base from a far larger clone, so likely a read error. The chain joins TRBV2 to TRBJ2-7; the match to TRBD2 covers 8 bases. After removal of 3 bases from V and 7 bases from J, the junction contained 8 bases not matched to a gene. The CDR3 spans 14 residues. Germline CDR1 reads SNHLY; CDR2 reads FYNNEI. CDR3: CASSEDGGGDEQYF. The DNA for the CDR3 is TGTGCCAGCAGTGAGGACGGGGGGGGGGATGAGCAGTACTTC. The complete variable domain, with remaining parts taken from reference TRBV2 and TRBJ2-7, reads EPEVTQTPSHQVTQMGQEVILRCVPISNHLYFYWYRQILGQKVEFLVSFYNNEISEKSEIFDDQFSVERPDGSNFTLKIRSTKLEDSAMYFCASSEDGGGDEQYFGPGTRLTVT.

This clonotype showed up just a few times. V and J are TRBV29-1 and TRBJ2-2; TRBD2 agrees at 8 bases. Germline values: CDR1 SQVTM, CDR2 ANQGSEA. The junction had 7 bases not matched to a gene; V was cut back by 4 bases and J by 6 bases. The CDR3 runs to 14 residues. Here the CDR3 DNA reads TGCAGCGTTGTCAAGCGGGAGAATGCCGGGGAGCTGTTTTTT. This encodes CSVVKRENAGELFF.

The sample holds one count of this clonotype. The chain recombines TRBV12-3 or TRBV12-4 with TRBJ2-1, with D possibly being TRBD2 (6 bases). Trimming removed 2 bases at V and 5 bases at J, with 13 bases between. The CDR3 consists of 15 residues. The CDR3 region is CASSLTGSGDNEQFF. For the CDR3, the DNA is TGTGCCAGCAGTTTAACGGGTTCGGGAGACAATGAGCAGTTCTTC.

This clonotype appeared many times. CDR3 in DNA: TGTGCCAGCAGCTTAGAGGGTACTGGGTCCGAGACCCAGTACTTC. Its translation: CASSLEGTGSETQYF. The gene calls are TRBV7-2 and TRBJ2-5; D is undetermined. The length of the CDR3 is 15 residues. The V gene's germline CDR1 is SGHTA and CDR2 FQGNSA. V was shortened by 1 base and J by 5 bases, with 14 bases between the two germline ends.

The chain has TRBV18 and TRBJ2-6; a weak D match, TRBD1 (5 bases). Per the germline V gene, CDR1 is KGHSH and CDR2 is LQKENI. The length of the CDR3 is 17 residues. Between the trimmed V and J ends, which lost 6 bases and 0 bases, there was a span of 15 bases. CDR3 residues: CASSRGTGRSGANVLTF. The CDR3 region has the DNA TGTGCCAGCTCCCGAGGCACAGGCCGCTCTGGGGCCAACGTCCTGACTTTC. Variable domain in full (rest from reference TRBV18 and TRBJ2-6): NAGVMQNPRHLVRRRGQEARLRCSPMKGHSHVYWYRQLPEEGLKFMVYLQKENIIDESGMPKERFSAEFPKEGPSILRIQQVVRGDSAAYFCASSRGTGRSGANVLTFGAGSRLTVL.

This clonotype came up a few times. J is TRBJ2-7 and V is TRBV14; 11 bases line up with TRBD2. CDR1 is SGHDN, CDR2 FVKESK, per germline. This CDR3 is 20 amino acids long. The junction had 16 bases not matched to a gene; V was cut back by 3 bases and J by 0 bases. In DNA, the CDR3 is TGTGCCAGCAGCCACCCCGGCGTGGGGGGGACTAGCGGAGTCTCCTACGAGCAGTACTTC. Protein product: CASSHPGVGGTSGVSYEQYF.

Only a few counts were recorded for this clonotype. CDR3 protein: CAWSLLAGGLLETQYF. The CDR3 DNA reads TGTGCCTGGAGTCTTCTAGCGGGAGGTCTTCTGGAGACCCAGTACTTC. The rearrangement links TRBV30 to TRBJ2-5; 11 bases line up with TRBD2. V dropped 2 bases and J dropped 5; count of bases not matched to a gene: 10. This CDR3 comprises 16 residues. The germline gives CDR1 GTSNPN, CDR2 SVGIG (reference sequence).

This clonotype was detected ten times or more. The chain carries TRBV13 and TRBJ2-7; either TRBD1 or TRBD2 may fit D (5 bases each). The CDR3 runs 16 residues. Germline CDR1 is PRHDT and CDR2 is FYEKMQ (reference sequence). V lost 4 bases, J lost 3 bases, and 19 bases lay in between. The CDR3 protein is CASSSSYRDGDYEQYF. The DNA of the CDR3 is TGTGCCAGCAGCTCTTCGTACCGGGACGGGGACTACGAGCAGTACTTC.

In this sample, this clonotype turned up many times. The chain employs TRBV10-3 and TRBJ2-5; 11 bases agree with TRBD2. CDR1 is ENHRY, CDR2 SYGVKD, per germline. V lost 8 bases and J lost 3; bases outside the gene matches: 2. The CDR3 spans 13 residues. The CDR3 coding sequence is TGTGCCATCGCGACTAGCGGGGAAGAGACCCAGTACTTC. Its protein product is CAIATSGEETQYF.

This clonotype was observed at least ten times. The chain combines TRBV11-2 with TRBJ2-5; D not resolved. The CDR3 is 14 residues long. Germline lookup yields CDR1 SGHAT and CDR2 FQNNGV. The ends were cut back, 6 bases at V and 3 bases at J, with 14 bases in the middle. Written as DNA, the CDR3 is TGTGCCAGCAGAGCCGGACCAAGGAAAGAGACCCAGTACTTC. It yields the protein CASRAGPRKETQYF.

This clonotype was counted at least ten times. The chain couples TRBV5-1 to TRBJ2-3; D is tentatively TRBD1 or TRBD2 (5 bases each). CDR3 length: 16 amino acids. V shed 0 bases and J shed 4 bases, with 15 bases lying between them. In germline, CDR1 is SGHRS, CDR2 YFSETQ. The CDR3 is CASSLDWGSFADTQYF. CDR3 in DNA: TGCGCCAGCAGCTTGGACTGGGGGTCCTTCGCAGATACGCAGTATTTT. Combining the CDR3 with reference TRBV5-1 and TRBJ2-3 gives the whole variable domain KAGVTQTPRYLIKTRGQQVTLSCSPISGHRSVSWYQQTPGQGLQFLFEYFSETQRNKGNFPGRFSGRQFSNSRSEMNVSTLELGDSALYLCASSLDWGSFADTQYFGPGTRLTVL.

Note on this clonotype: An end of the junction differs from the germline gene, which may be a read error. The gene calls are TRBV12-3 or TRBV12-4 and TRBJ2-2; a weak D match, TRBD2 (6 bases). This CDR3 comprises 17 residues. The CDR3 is CASSSLRLVPNTGELFF. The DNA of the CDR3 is TGTGCCAGCAGTTCCCTTCGACTAGTGCCGAACACCGGGGAGCTGTTTTTC.

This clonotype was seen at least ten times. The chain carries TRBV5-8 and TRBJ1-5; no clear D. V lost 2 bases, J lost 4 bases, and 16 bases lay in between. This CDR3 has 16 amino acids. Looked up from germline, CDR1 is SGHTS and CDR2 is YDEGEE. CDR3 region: CASSFPDRGPNQPQHF. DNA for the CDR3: TGTGCCAGCAGCTTCCCGGACCGCGGCCCGAATCAGCCCCAGCATTTT.